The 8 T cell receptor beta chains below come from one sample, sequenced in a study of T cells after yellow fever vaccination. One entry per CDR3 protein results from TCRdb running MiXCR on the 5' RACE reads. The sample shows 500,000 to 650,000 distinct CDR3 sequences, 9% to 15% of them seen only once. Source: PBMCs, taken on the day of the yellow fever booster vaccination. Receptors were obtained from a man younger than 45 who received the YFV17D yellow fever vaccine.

CDR3 in DNA: TGTGCCAGCAGCCCCTTGGACAGGCCCTACGAGCAGTACTTC. Protein sequence: CASSPLDRPYEQYF. This chain links TRBV7-2 with TRBJ2-7; 7 nucleotides match TRBD1. Germline CDR1 SGHTA, CDR2 FQGNSA. The CDR3 has 14 amino acids. With V trimmed by 5 bases and J by 2 bases, 6 bases remained unmatched. The complete variable domain, with remaining parts taken from reference TRBV7-2 and TRBJ2-7, reads GAGVSQSPSNKVTEKGKDVELRCDPISGHTALYWYRQSLGQGLEFLIYFQGNSAPDKSGLPSDRFSAERTGGSVSTLTIQRTQQEDSAVYLCASSPLDRPYEQYFGPGTRLTVT.

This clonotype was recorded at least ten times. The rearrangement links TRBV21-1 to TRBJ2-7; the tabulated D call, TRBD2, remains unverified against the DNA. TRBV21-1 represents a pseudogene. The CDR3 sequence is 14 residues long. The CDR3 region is CAISLGEGTYEQYF. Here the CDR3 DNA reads TGTGCCATTTCTCTGGGGGAGGGAACTTACGAGCAGTACTTC.

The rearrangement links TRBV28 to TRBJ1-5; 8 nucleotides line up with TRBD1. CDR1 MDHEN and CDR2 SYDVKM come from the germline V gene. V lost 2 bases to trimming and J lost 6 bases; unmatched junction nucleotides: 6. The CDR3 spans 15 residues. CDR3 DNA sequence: TGTGCCAGCAGTTTACCCAGGGGGCAGGGTCAGCCCCAGCATTTT. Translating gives CASSLPRGQGQPQHF.

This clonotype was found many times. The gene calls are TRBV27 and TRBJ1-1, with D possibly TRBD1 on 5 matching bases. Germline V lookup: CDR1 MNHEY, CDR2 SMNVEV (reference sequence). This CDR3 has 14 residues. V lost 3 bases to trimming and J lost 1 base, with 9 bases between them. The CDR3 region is CASSFWGGNTEAFF. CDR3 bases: TGTGCCAGCAGTTTTTGGGGCGGGAACACTGAAGCTTTCTTT.

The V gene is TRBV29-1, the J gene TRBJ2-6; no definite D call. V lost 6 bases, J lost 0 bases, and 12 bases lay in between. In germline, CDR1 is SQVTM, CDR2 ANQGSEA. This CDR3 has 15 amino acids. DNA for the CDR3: TGCAGCGTAGCCAACGGGCCCTCTGGGGCCAACGTCCTGACTTTC. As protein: CSVANGPSGANVLTF.

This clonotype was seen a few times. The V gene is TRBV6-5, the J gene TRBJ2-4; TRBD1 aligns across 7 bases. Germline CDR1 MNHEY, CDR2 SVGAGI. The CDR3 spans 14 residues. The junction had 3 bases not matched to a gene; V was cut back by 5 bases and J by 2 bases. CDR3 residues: CASSHRGTKNIQYF. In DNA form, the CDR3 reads TGTGCCAGCAGTCACAGGGGAACCAAAAACATTCAGTACTTC.

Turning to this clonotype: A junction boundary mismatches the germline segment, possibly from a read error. CDR3 region: CASSLGGSSYNDQFF. The CDR3 DNA sequence: TGTGCCAGCAGTTTAGGCGGGAGTTCCTACAATGACCAGTTCTTC. The V and J genes are TRBV12-3 or TRBV12-4 and TRBJ2-1; TRBD2 matches 7 bases. This CDR3 contains 15 residues.

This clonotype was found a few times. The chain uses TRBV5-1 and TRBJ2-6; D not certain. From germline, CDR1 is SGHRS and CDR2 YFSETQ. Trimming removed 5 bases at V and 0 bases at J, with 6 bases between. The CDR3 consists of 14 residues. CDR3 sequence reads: CASRIDSGANVLTF. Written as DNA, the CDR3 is TGCGCCAGCAGGATAGACTCTGGGGCCAACGTCCTGACTTTC.